The clone carrying this T cell receptor (beta chain) was counted only a few times. No antigen is known for it. The data originate from a study of beta chain features in type 1 diabetes. Sequenced material consisted of expressed TCRB transcripts (all of the isolated RNA was reverse transcribed). Each sample of naive, central memory or regulatory T cells had, on average, about 3.6 million reads. Profiled with immunoSEQ multiplex PCR; TCRdb holds only in-frame clones, not every one. Counted here are approximately 160,000 clones, 63% occurring once; the ten biggest clones make up approximately 0.089%. The CDR3 has 15 amino acids. Trimming left V 4 bases short and J 4 bases short, with 16 bases between. Germline V gene data show CDR1 as MNHEY and CDR2 as SMNVEV (reference sequence). Study results and caveats: Shortening of TCRB CDR3s, moderate but significant, appeared in all four CD4+ subsets of Type 1 diabetes patients. Fewer insertions but more deletions were seen at VDJ junctions in type 1 diabetes patients. A greater similarity of naive, central memory and Treg TCRB repertoires was seen among patients than among healthy donors.

The receptor was derived from a man under 40 with type 1 diabetes. The material sequenced was naive CD4+ T cells from blood. The V gene is TRBV27, the J gene TRBJ2-5; a weak D match, TRBD1 (6 bases). The CDR3 bases are TGTGCCAGCAGTTCGTTTTCGGGCAGGGGAGAGACCCAGTACTTC. Translated: CASSSFSGRGETQYF.